This entry is about one TCR beta chain. The target antigen is unknown. In a multiplex PCR, 32 V and 13 J primers amplified TCR beta CDR3. TCRdb recomputed calls from the multiplex PCR reads with MiXCR, one row per CDR3 protein. The table lists approximately 12,000 distinct CDR3 sequences, under 25% of them singletons. For each sample, template was approximately 0.6 ug of bulk tumor genomic DNA. Multiple widely separated biopsies were taken from each primary tumor at surgery. Patients went through curative surgery, and their non-small cell lung cancer was untreated and newly diagnosed. Donors comprised newly diagnosed non-small cell lung cancer patients undergoing surgery with curative intent. The sample belongs to a study of immune heterogeneity within non-small cell lung tumors. Study background: With respect to histology, the tumors encompassed several squamous cell carcinomas, 9 to 11 non-squamous carcinomas and 1 not otherwise specified. Study-wide results and caveats: Within a patient, dominant CDR3 beta clonotypes were shared across sites, though different locations had unique frequent clones. A moderate but significant correlation was found, linking local T-cell clonality with local tumor mutational burden (R around 0.3).

This CDR3 contains 15 residues. CDR1 MNHEY and CDR2 SVGEGT come from the germline V gene. V lost 0 bases and J lost 1, with 9 bases in between. The receptor was derived from a man aged 55 to 69 with non-small cell lung cancer. Specimen: lung tumor tissue. V usage is TRBV6-2 or TRBV6-3 and J usage is TRBJ1-1; D call uncertain. The CDR3 region has the DNA TGTGCCAGCAGTTACTCAGGGCGGGGGAACACTGAAGCTTTCTTT. It is translated as CASSYSGRGNTEAFF.